This T cell receptor (beta chain) was observed in a study of T cell repertoires in cytomegalovirus infection. Turning to the study itself: An indication of both CMV infection and matching HLA type came from public TCR beta signatures.

CDR3 size: 18 residues. CDR1 and CDR2 (germline): DFQATT, SNEGSKA (reference sequence). V was shortened by 6 bases and J by 0 bases, with 21 bases between the two germline ends. TCRdb re-called the reads with MiXCR, one entry per CDR3 protein. The data show hundreds of thousands of distinct CDR3 sequences, around 9.1% seen once. This sequence was found in a human donor in good health (CMV status not recorded). Some clones in this sample may be carry-over from other donors' samples. The specimen was PBMCs. The chain joins TRBV20-1 to TRBJ1-6; perhaps TRBD1 as D (6 bases). The CDR3 loop reads CSALRGGGLSSYNSPLHF. CDR3 bases: TGCAGTGCCCTCCGGGGGGGGGGGCTCAGCTCCTATAATTCACCCCTCCACTTT.